Listed here are 6 T cell receptor beta chains from one sample, sequenced in a study of T-cell memory formation after mild COVID-19. MiXCR, applied by TCRdb to the 5' RACE reads, yields one record per CDR3 protein. The sample carries around 340,000 distinct CDR3 sequences, more than 20% recorded once. The sample taken for sequencing was PBMCs or a T cell subset sorted from them (not recorded which). Receptors originate from an adult woman who had mild COVID-19 (a few samples of this study predate the infection). Cell type and time point are not known.

This clonotype was detected a few times. The chain uses TRBV27 and TRBJ2-4, with a possible D match to TRBD2 (5 bases). V was cut by 2 bases and J by 3 bases, with 11 bases left in between. This CDR3 has 15 residues. The germline V gene has CDR1 MNHEY and CDR2 SMNVEV (reference sequence). The CDR3 loop reads CASSLVRDVKNIQYF. The CDR3 region has the DNA TGTGCCAGCAGTTTAGTTCGGGATGTCAAAAACATTCAGTACTTC.

The gene calls are TRBV4-1 and TRBJ1-2; the match to TRBD1 covers 7 bases. From germline, CDR1 is MGHRA and CDR2 YSYEKL. J was trimmed by 0 bases and V by 8 bases; bases with no gene match: 9. This CDR3 has 15 amino acids. The CDR3 sequence: CASQGGPATNYGYTF. CDR3 bases: TGCGCCAGCCAGGGGGGTCCCGCTACTAACTATGGCTACACCTTC.

This rearrangement joins TRBV6-5 to TRBJ1-5; D is uncertain. The V end lost 2 bases, the J end lost 3 bases, and 8 bases lay between the germline ends. This CDR3 spans 14 amino acids. Looked up from germline, CDR1 is MNHEY and CDR2 is SVGAGI. The CDR3 DNA follows: TGTGCCAGCAGTTACAGGGAAGACAATCAGCCCCAGCATTTT. Amino acids: CASSYREDNQPQHF.

This clonotype has just a few counts. The V and J genes are TRBV24-1 and TRBJ2-1, with D uncertain. This CDR3 comprises 13 residues. Germline V gives CDR1 KGHDR, CDR2 SFDVKD. Between the trimmed V and J ends, which lost 5 bases and 4 bases, there was a span of 8 bases. The CDR3 is CATSGETYNEQFF. CDR3 coding DNA: TGTGCCACCAGTGGCGAAACATACAATGAGCAGTTCTTC.

The chain has TRBV5-1 and TRBJ2-7; 8 bases match TRBD1. The germline gives CDR1 SGHRS, CDR2 YFSETQ. The V gene end was trimmed by 4 bases and the J gene end by 5 bases; junction bases not matched to a gene: 8. The CDR3 has 14 amino acids. CDR3 DNA: TGCGCCAGCAGCACCGACAGGGGTAGAAACGAGCAGTACTTC. This gives the protein CASSTDRGRNEQYF.

The CDR3 reads CASSVGQGETDTQYF. CDR3 coding DNA: TGCGCCAGCAGCGTCGGGCAGGGGGAAACAGATACGCAGTATTTT. The rearrangement uses TRBV5-1 and TRBJ2-3, with TRBD1 matching 7 bases. V lost 4 bases, J lost 3 bases, and 8 bases stayed unmatched. Germline loops: CDR1 SGHRS, CDR2 YFSETQ. The CDR3 runs to 15 residues.